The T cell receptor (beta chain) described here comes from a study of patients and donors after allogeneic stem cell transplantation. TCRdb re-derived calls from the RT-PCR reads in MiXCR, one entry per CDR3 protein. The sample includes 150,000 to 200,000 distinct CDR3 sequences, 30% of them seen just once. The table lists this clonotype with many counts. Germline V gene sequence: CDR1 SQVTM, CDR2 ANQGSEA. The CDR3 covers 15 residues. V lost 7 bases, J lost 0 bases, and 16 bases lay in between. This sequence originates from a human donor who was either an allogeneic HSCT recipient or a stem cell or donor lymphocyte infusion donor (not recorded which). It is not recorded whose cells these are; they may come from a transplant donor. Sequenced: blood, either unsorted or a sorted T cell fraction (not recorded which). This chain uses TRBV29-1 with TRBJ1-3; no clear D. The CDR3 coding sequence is TGCAGCGCTACCGGGCCTCAGAGCTCTGGAAACACCATATATTTT. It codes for CSATGPQSSGNTIYF.